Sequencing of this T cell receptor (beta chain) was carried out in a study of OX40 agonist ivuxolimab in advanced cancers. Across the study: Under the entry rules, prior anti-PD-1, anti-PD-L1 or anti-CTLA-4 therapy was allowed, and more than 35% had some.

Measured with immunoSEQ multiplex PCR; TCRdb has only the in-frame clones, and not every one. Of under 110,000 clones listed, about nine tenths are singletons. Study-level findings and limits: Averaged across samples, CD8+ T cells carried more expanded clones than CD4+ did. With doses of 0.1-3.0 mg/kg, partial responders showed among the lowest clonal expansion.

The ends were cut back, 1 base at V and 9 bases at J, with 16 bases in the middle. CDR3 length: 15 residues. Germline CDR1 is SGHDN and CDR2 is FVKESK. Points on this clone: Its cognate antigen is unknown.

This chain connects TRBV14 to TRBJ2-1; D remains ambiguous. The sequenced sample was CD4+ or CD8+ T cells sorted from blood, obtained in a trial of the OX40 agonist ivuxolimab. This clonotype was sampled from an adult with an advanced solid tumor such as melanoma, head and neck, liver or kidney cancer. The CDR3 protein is CASSQGRLLAGEQFF. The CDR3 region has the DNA TGTGCCAGCAGCCAAGGGAGATTACTTGCCGGTGAGCAGTTCTTC.